Each of the 30 T cell receptor beta chains below was sequenced from the same sample in a study of response to subunit inactivated influenza vaccine. One entry per CDR3 protein results from TCRdb running MiXCR on the RT-PCR reads. This sample has fewer than 800,000 distinct CDR3 sequences, with less than 20% found just once. The source was PBMCs from blood, collected about 13 days after vaccination. Receptors originate from a middle-aged man who received an inactivated influenza vaccine.

The table lists this clonotype with many counts. The chain couples TRBV10-3 to TRBJ1-1; the D is unclear. The length of the CDR3 is 14 residues. Germline V lookup: CDR1 ENHRY, CDR2 SYGVKD. Trimming took 2 bases from V and 0 from J, leaving 7 bases between them. CDR3 region: CAISEGGMNTEAFF. CDR3 in DNA: TGTGCCATCAGTGAGGGAGGCATGAACACTGAAGCTTTCTTT.

In this sample, this clonotype turned up a few times. The chain couples TRBV15 to TRBJ2-7; D gene uncertain. Trimming stripped 0 bases from V and 3 bases from J, with 12 bases between. Germline V gene sequence: CDR1 LNHNV, CDR2 YYDKDF (reference sequence). The CDR3 loop spans 15 amino acids. The DNA of the CDR3 is TGTGCCACCAGCAGAGATCGAGAGATCTTCTACGAGCAGTACTTC. It codes for CATSRDREIFYEQYF.

Only a few counts were recorded for this clonotype. This chain links TRBV7-9 with TRBJ1-5; D is unclear. This CDR3 contains 16 residues. The ends were cut back, 2 bases at V and 1 base at J, with 12 bases in the middle. Germline loops: CDR1 SEHNR, CDR2 FQNEAQ (reference sequence). CDR3 region: CASSLSQAGSNQPQHF. The CDR3 DNA is TGTGCCAGCAGCTTAAGTCAGGCGGGGAGCAATCAGCCCCAGCATTTT.

In this sample, this clonotype turned up a few times. V gene TRBV6-1 combines with J gene TRBJ2-1; 8 bases match TRBD1. The CDR3 contains 14 residues. Germline CDR1 reads MNHNS; CDR2 reads SASEGT. The ends lost 10 bases at V and 8 bases at J; junction bases unmatched: 13. The CDR3 coding sequence is TGTGCCACCAGGCGACAGGGGTTTGACGATGAGCAGTTCTTC. This encodes CATRRQGFDDEQFF.

The J gene is TRBJ2-3, the V gene TRBV25-1; no clear D gene. Trimming took 3 bases from V and 8 from J, leaving 6 bases between them. Germline loops: CDR1 MGHDK, CDR2 SYGVNS. The length of the CDR3 is 11 residues. CDR3 region: CASSESSTQYF. The CDR3 nucleotides are TGTGCCAGCAGTGAGTCTAGTACGCAGTATTTT.

This clonotype was counted between two and nine times. The gene calls are TRBV4-1 and TRBJ2-5, with D perhaps matching TRBD1 (7 bases). The CDR3 is made up of 14 amino acids. CDR1 MGHRA and CDR2 YSYEKL come from the germline V gene. V lost 4 bases and J lost 2, with 11 bases in between. The CDR3 sequence is CASSRGTAQETQYF. In nucleotides, the CDR3 is TGCGCCAGCAGCCGCGGGACAGCACAAGAGACCCAGTACTTC.

The V and J genes are TRBV6-1 and TRBJ2-5, with 11 bases lining up with TRBD2. The V gene's germline CDR1 is MNHNS and CDR2 SASEGT. This CDR3 comprises 14 residues. Germline trimming cut 8 bases from V and 4 bases from J; bases unmatched to any gene: 6. The CDR3 nucleotides are TGTGCCAGCGGTAGCGGGGGGGTTGGAGAGACCCAGTACTTC. Translated, it gives CASGSGGVGETQYF.

The chain couples TRBV27 to TRBJ2-1, with 14 bases matching TRBD2. The germline gives CDR1 MNHEY, CDR2 SMNVEV (reference sequence). Unmatched junction bases numbered 2, after V lost 4 bases and J lost 3 bases. The CDR3 is 16 residues long. The CDR3 reads CASSSGTSGSYNEQFF. CDR3 in DNA: TGTGCCAGCAGTTCAGGGACTAGCGGGAGCTACAATGAGCAGTTCTTC.

This clonotype was counted ten times or more. The chain joins TRBV29-1 to TRBJ2-3; 10 positions agree with TRBD1. The CDR3 extends over 12 amino acids. Trimming at V came to 6 bases and at J to 4 bases, leaving 1 base not matched to a gene. CDR1 and CDR2 (germline): SQVTM, ANQGSEA. The CDR3: CSVGTGADTQYF. The CDR3 DNA is TGCAGCGTCGGGACAGGGGCAGATACGCAGTATTTT.

The V call is TRBV15, the J call TRBJ1-4; weak D call: TRBD1 (5 bases). The V end lost 0 bases, the J end lost 3 bases, and 11 bases lay between the germline ends. CDR3 length equals 16 residues. CDR1 is LNHNV, CDR2 YYDKDF, per germline (reference sequence). DNA for the CDR3: TGTGCCACCAGCAGAGATCCTGGGGGTGCTAATGAAAAACTGTTTTTT. It specifies CATSRDPGGANEKLFF.

The V call is TRBV5-1, the J call TRBJ2-7; D call uncertain. With 0 bases removed from V and 2 bases from J, the gap between germline ends came to 9 bases. The germline CDR1 and CDR2 sequences are SGHRS and YFSETQ. The CDR3 runs 14 residues. CDR3 sequence reads: CASSLATPPYEQYF. CDR3 sequence (DNA): TGCGCCAGCAGCTTGGCGACACCCCCCTACGAGCAGTACTTC.

This clonotype appeared a few times. The V and J genes are TRBV7-9 and TRBJ2-7; D not certain. This CDR3 is 14 amino acids long. Germline lookup yields CDR1 SEHNR and CDR2 FQNEAQ (reference sequence). Trimming left V 7 bases short and J 2 bases short, with 15 bases between. CDR3 sequence reads: CASTPSGPTYEQYF. The CDR3 bases are TGTGCCAGCACCCCGAGTGGCCCTACCTACGAGCAGTACTTC.

V is TRBV6-1 and J is TRBJ2-7, with D unresolved. The germline V gene encodes CDR1 MNHNS and CDR2 SASEGT. This CDR3 has 14 residues. Trimming stripped 5 bases from V and 7 bases from J, with 18 bases between. The CDR3 DNA is TGTGCCAGCAGTCGCTCCGAAGGTGCGGTTGAGCAGTACTTC. This encodes CASSRSEGAVEQYF.

This clonotype showed up just once. The chain uses TRBV14 and TRBJ2-7; weak D call: TRBD2 (6 bases). CDR1 and CDR2 from the germline V gene are SGHDN and FVKESK. Deletions cut 2 bases from V and 5 bases from J, with 13 bases between. CDR3 length: 14 amino acids. CDR3 DNA: TGTGCCAGCAGCCAAAGGAGGGTGGTCAACGAGCAGTACTTC. As protein: CASSQRRVVNEQYF.

This clonotype was recorded a few times. The chain uses TRBV11-2 and TRBJ1-6; no definite D call. CDR3 length: 15 residues. V dropped 0 bases and J dropped 9 bases, with 12 bases sitting between them. Germline CDR1 SGHAT, CDR2 FQNNGV. The CDR3 loop reads CASSLEGRSGSPLHF. The DNA of the CDR3 is TGTGCCAGCAGCTTAGAGGGCAGGAGTGGTTCACCCCTCCACTTT.

The chain joins TRBV20-1 to TRBJ2-1; 11 bases line up with TRBD1. The V gene end was trimmed by 5 bases and the J gene end by 7 bases; junction bases not matched to a gene: 7. Germline V gene data show CDR1 as DFQATT and CDR2 as SNEGSKA (reference sequence). The CDR3 loop spans 14 amino acids. The CDR3 is CSAGGTGGGNEQFF. As DNA, the CDR3 is TGCAGTGCTGGCGGGACAGGGGGTGGTAATGAGCAGTTCTTC.

The J gene is TRBJ2-2, the V gene TRBV7-8; either TRBD1 or TRBD2 may fit D (5 bases each). Trimming pared 4 bases from V and 2 bases from J, leaving 11 bases between. The CDR3 extends over 15 amino acids. CDR1 is SGHVS, CDR2 FQNEAQ, per germline. CDR3 in DNA: TGTGCCAGCAGCTGGGGACCAAGTAACACCGGGGAGCTGTTTTTT. Translated, it gives CASSWGPSNTGELFF. Complete variable domain (other parts from reference TRBV7-8 and TRBJ2-2): GAGVSQSPRYKVAKRGQDVALRCDPISGHVSLFWYQQALGQGPEFLTYFQNEAQLDKSGLPSDRFFAERPEGSVSTLKIQRTQQEDSAVYLCASSWGPSNTGELFFGEGSRLTVL.

This clonotype has only a few counts. This sequence joins TRBV10-3 and TRBJ2-7; 11 bases align to TRBD1. Germline values: CDR1 ENHRY, CDR2 SYGVKD. The J segment lost 6 bases and the V segment lost 6 bases, leaving 7 bases of the junction unmatched. The CDR3 is 14 amino acids. The CDR3 region is CAIRGTGGAIEQYF. The CDR3 nucleotides read TGTGCCATCAGGGGGACAGGGGGGGCGATCGAGCAGTACTTC.

This clonotype showed up just a few times. The chain uses TRBV4-1 and TRBJ2-3, with 10 positions matching TRBD2. The CDR3 loop spans 17 amino acids. V was pared by 0 bases and J by 5 bases, with 8 bases of the junction left unmatched. The germline CDR1 and CDR2 sequences are MGHRA and YSYEKL. Here the CDR3 DNA reads TGCGCCAGCAGCCAAGAGGGAGCGGGGGGGATGAGAGATACGCAGTATTTT. This translates into CASSQEGAGGMRDTQYF.

The genes are TRBV6-2 or TRBV6-3 and TRBJ2-5; 9 nucleotides align to TRBD1. The V gene's germline CDR1 is MNHEY and CDR2 SVGEGT. CDR3 length equals 20 residues. Trimming at V came to 2 bases and at J to 5 bases, leaving 21 bases not matched to a gene. This CDR3 is CASSYPRTGVLAETWETQYF. Here the CDR3 DNA reads TGTGCCAGCAGTTACCCCAGGACAGGGGTTCTAGCGGAGACGTGGGAGACCCAGTACTTC.

The chain joins TRBV10-3 to TRBJ2-2; no firm D call. The CDR3 extends over 15 amino acids. From germline, CDR1 is ENHRY and CDR2 SYGVKD. V was cut by 10 bases and J by 5 bases, with 20 bases left in between. The CDR3 bases are TGTGCCACCGAGGCGGAGAGCGCCCGTACCGGGGAGCTGTTTTTT. Its translation: CATEAESARTGELFF.

This clonotype was detected a few times. This chain joins TRBV5-1 and TRBJ1-2, with D uncertain. V shed 1 base and J shed 4 bases, with 11 bases lying between them. This CDR3 region has 14 residues. The V gene's germline CDR1 is SGHRS and CDR2 YFSETQ. The chain's CDR3 is CASSLSRSLYGYTF. The CDR3 coding sequence is TGCGCCAGCAGCTTGTCCAGGTCCCTCTATGGCTACACCTTC.

V usage is TRBV12-3 or TRBV12-4 and J usage is TRBJ2-7; TRBD2 agrees at 10 bases. This CDR3 has 18 residues. V lost 2 bases, J lost 3 bases, and 13 bases stayed unmatched. The CDR3 nucleotides read TGTGCCAGCAGTTTAATGCTTTATAGCGGGGGGACCTACTACGAGCAGTACTTC. Translating it yields CASSLMLYSGGTYYEQYF.

The V and J genes are TRBV28 and TRBJ2-1, with D possibly matching TRBD1 (6 bases). This CDR3 comprises 14 residues. Trimming cost V 2 bases and J 7 bases, with 12 bases left between them. Germline V gene sequence: CDR1 MDHEN, CDR2 SYDVKM. CDR3 sequence (DNA): TGTGCCAGCAGTTTACGACACCAGGGGAATGAGCAGTTCTTC. Protein product: CASSLRHQGNEQFF.

The V gene is TRBV7-9, the J gene TRBJ2-1; D not certain. The germline CDR1 and CDR2 sequences are SEHNR and FQNEAQ (reference sequence). The CDR3 consists of 14 residues. Trimming shortened V by 5 bases and J by 3 bases, and 11 bases separated the two germline ends. The CDR3: CASSPIRSYNEQFF. DNA of the CDR3: TGTGCCAGCAGCCCGATCAGGAGCTACAATGAGCAGTTCTTC.

The chain links TRBV4-3 to TRBJ2-3; D is possibly TRBD2 (5 bases). V gave up 3 bases and J gave up 0 bases, with 10 bases separating them. CDR3 length: 15 residues. Germline values: CDR1 LGHNA, CDR2 YSLEER. CDR3 sequence reads: CASSQDGISTDTQYF. CDR3 DNA: TGCGCCAGCAGCCAGGACGGGATAAGCACAGATACGCAGTATTTT.

The sample holds a few counts of this clonotype. This chain connects TRBV7-9 to TRBJ2-1; 9 nucleotides match TRBD2. Per germline, CDR1 SEHNR and CDR2 FQNEAQ (reference sequence). This CDR3 is 15 amino acids long. V dropped 1 base and J dropped 8; count of bases not matched to a gene: 6. This CDR3 is CASSLVAGGPDEQFF. CDR3 in DNA: TGTGCCAGCAGCTTAGTGGCGGGAGGGCCCGATGAGCAGTTCTTC.

There are a few counts of this clonotype. The chain combines TRBV6-5 with TRBJ1-6; tentative D call: TRBD1 (5 bases). Trimming left V 4 bases short and J 9 bases short, with 13 bases between. The CDR3 has 14 residues. Germline V gives CDR1 MNHEY, CDR2 SVGAGI. CDR3: CASSWRDRLSPLHF. The DNA of the CDR3 is TGTGCCAGCAGTTGGCGGGACCGCCTTTCACCCCTCCACTTT.

A few counts support this clonotype. V and J are TRBV11-2 and TRBJ2-5; TRBD1 agrees at 8 bases. The CDR3 spans 15 residues. Trimming took 2 bases from V and 4 from J; bases not matched to a gene: 6. CDR1 is SGHAT, CDR2 FQNNGV, per germline. The CDR3 bases are TGTGCCAGCAGCTTAACCAGGGGGCGCCTAGAGACCCAGTACTTC. The encoded protein is CASSLTRGRLETQYF.

Worth noting for this clonotype: Sequence at one end of the junction differs from germline and may be a read error. The V call is TRBV28, the J call TRBJ1-6; TRBD1 matches 7 bases. Germline lookup yields CDR1 MDHEN and CDR2 SYDVKM. The CDR3 length is 13 residues. CDR3 residues: CASSPGQLSRVDF. CDR3 coding DNA: TGTGCCAGCAGCCCGGGACAGCTGAGCCGTGTGGACTTT.